These 22 T cell receptor beta chains share one sample of origin, sequenced in a study of CD8 T cells in Susac syndrome. Random hexamers served to reverse transcribe roughly 0.5 to 1 ug RNA. TCRdb ran MiXCR on the immunoSEQ multiplex PCR reads and lists one entry per CDR3 protein. Of tens of thousands of distinct CDR3 sequences in the sample, about 91% were seen once. Specimen: CD8+ T cells from PBMCs. The origin of the receptors is a human donor with multiple sclerosis.

V usage is TRBV6-5 and J usage is TRBJ2-3; 11 bases fit TRBD2. The CDR3 totals 15 residues. CDR1 and CDR2 (germline): MNHEY, SVGAGI. J gave up 6 bases and V 2 bases, and 4 bases lay outside the gene matches. The CDR3 region is CASSYGLAGGDTQYF. The CDR3 bases are TGTGCCAGCAGTTACGGGCTAGCGGGGGGTGATACGCAGTATTTT.

The rearrangement uses TRBV11-2 and TRBJ1-2; 7 nucleotides line up with TRBD1. Germline V gene lookup returns CDR1 SGHAT and CDR2 FQNNGV. Germline trimming cut 5 bases from V and 6 bases from J; bases unmatched to any gene: 6. The CDR3 has 13 amino acids. The CDR3 nucleotides are TGTGCCAGCAGCGGGACAGAAGGGAATGGCTACACCTTC. It yields the protein CASSGTEGNGYTF.

The chain employs TRBV7-6 and TRBJ2-1; 15 bases agree with TRBD2. V dropped 3 bases and J dropped 7; count of bases not matched to a gene: 4. The CDR3 has 16 amino acids. CDR1 and CDR2 (germline): SGHVS, FNYEAQ. The CDR3 DNA sequence: TGTGCCAGCAGCTTGGGGACTAGCGGGAGGAAGAATGAGCAGTTCTTC. It specifies CASSLGTSGRKNEQFF.

The gene calls are TRBV5-6 and TRBJ1-1; D unclear. The germline gives CDR1 SGHDT, CDR2 YYEEEE. Trimming took 7 bases from V and 1 from J, leaving 11 bases between them. The CDR3 length is 13 residues. The CDR3 protein is CASHAPGNTEAFF. The DNA for the CDR3 is TGTGCCAGCCATGCTCCGGGGAACACTGAAGCTTTCTTT.

This chain links TRBV4-1 with TRBJ2-1; TRBD2 aligns across 12 bases. The CDR3 is 16 residues long. The germline V gene has CDR1 MGHRA and CDR2 YSYEKL. With V trimmed by 6 bases and J by 3 bases, 6 bases remained unmatched. The CDR3 DNA sequence: TGCGCCAGCAGGCGACTAGCGGGAGATCTCTACAATGAGCAGTTCTTC. It specifies CASRRLAGDLYNEQFF.

The V and J genes are TRBV20-1 and TRBJ2-7, with D possibly called TRBD1 or TRBD2 (7 bases each). This CDR3 region has 14 residues. V was trimmed by 2 bases and J by 0 bases, leaving 11 bases between them. From germline, CDR1 is DFQATT and CDR2 SNEGSKA (reference sequence). The CDR3 loop is CSARKRDSSYEQYF. In DNA, the CDR3 is TGCAGTGCTAGAAAGCGGGACAGCTCCTACGAGCAGTACTTC.

The chain couples TRBV10-3 to TRBJ1-1; D gene unclear. V was trimmed by 3 bases and J by 0 bases, leaving 14 bases between them. This CDR3 contains 16 residues. Per the germline V gene, CDR1 is ENHRY and CDR2 is SYGVKD. The CDR3: CAISESMTYMNTEAFF. The CDR3 nucleotides read TGTGCCATCAGTGAAAGCATGACATACATGAACACTGAAGCTTTCTTT.

This chain connects TRBV12-3 or TRBV12-4 to TRBJ2-7; TRBD2 matches 12 bases. The ends lost 6 bases at V and 7 bases at J; junction bases unmatched: 10. The CDR3 is 15 residues long. The CDR3: CASRRLAGDVGEQYF. For the CDR3, the DNA is TGTGCCAGCAGAAGACTAGCGGGGGACGTGGGAGAGCAGTACTTC.

The rearrangement joins TRBV3-1 to TRBJ1-4; D not certain. The CDR3 has 15 residues. Germline values: CDR1 LGHDT, CDR2 YNNKEL (reference sequence). Trimming shortened V by 1 base and J by 8 bases, and 14 bases separated the two germline ends. CDR3 in amino acids: CASSQAQREGEKLFF. The DNA of the CDR3 is TGTGCCAGCAGCCAAGCGCAAAGGGAGGGCGAAAAACTGTTTTTT. Variable domain in full (rest from reference TRBV3-1 and TRBJ1-4): DTAVSQTPKYLVTQMGNDKSIKCEQNLGHDTMYWYKQDSKKFLKIMFSYNNKELIINETVPNRFSPKSPDKAHLNLHINSLELGDSAVYFCASSQAQREGEKLFFGSGTQLSVL.

This sequence joins TRBV9 and TRBJ1-2; D may be TRBD1 (6 bases). CDR1 and CDR2 from the germline V gene are SGDLS and YYNGEE. The CDR3 runs 12 residues. Trimming pared 4 bases from V and 5 bases from J, leaving 9 bases between. In DNA form, the CDR3 reads TGTGCCAGCAGCACAGGACAGTATGGCTACACCTTC. Translating gives CASSTGQYGYTF. The variable domain in full, completed from reference TRBV9 and TRBJ1-2, reads DSGVTQTPKHLITATGQRVTLRCSPRSGDLSVYWYQQSLDQGLQFLIQYYNGEERAKGNILERFSAQQFPDLHSELNLSSLELGDSALYFCASSTGQYGYTFGSGTRLTVV.

This clonotype showed up just a few times. The gene calls are TRBV19 and TRBJ2-7; 7 bases line up with TRBD2. This CDR3 comprises 18 residues. The V and J ends lost 3 bases and 6 bases, in that order; junction bases with no gene match: 20. From germline, CDR1 is LNHDA and CDR2 SQIVND (reference sequence). The CDR3 nucleotides are TGTGCCAGTAGTATTATTGGACCGGGGGAAAGCGGGGACGGCGAGCAGTACTTC. Translation: CASSIIGPGESGDGEQYF.

The V call is TRBV3-1, the J call TRBJ2-1, with 9 bases aligning to TRBD2. V lost 3 bases to trimming and J lost 4 bases; unmatched junction nucleotides: 4. The germline CDR1 and CDR2 sequences are LGHDT and YNNKEL (reference sequence). The CDR3 loop spans 15 amino acids. In DNA form, the CDR3 reads TGTGCCAGCAGCCAGAAGCGGGAGGAATACAATGAGCAGTTCTTC. It codes for CASSQKREEYNEQFF.

The chain employs TRBV9 and TRBJ2-1; perhaps TRBD2 as D (6 bases). Germline lookup yields CDR1 SGDLS and CDR2 YYNGEE. Trimming cost V 3 bases and J 7 bases, with 8 bases left between them. This CDR3 has 12 residues. The CDR3 DNA follows: TGTGCCAGCAGCGACAGCGGGAATGAGCAGTTCTTC. It translates to CASSDSGNEQFF.

The gene calls are TRBV19 and TRBJ2-1; D gene ambiguous. CDR1 and CDR2 from the germline V gene are LNHDA and SQIVND (reference sequence). The CDR3 consists of 13 residues. V gave up 5 bases and J gave up 8 bases, with 13 bases separating them. Here the CDR3 reads CASSWSGVHEQFF. The CDR3 DNA reads as TGTGCCAGTAGTTGGTCCGGCGTGCATGAGCAGTTCTTC.

The CDR3 DNA reads as TGTGCCAGCAGCTTAGGAGGACTAGCGGGGGGTTGGGATGAGCAGTTCTTC. Protein sequence: CASSLGGLAGGWDEQFF. The V gene is TRBV7-2, the J gene TRBJ2-1, with TRBD2 matching over 14 bases. V gave up 1 base and J gave up 8 bases; unmatched junction bases: 7. This CDR3 is built from 17 residues. The V gene's germline CDR1 is SGHTA and CDR2 FQGNSA.

The chain combines TRBV20-1 with TRBJ1-2, with D perhaps matching TRBD1 (5 bases). This CDR3 contains 14 residues. CDR1 is DFQATT, CDR2 SNEGSKA, per germline (reference sequence). V was clipped by 0 bases and J by 8 bases, with 16 bases between them. CDR3 nucleotides: TGCAGTGCTAGAGATCGGGGGGACTTCGAAGGCTACACCTTC. Amino acid sequence: CSARDRGDFEGYTF.

V is TRBV11-2 and J is TRBJ2-7; 10 bases agree with TRBD2. The trim removed 1 base at V and 0 bases at J, leaving 9 bases unmatched. From germline, CDR1 is SGHAT and CDR2 FQNNGV. The CDR3 runs 18 residues. The DNA of the CDR3 is TGTGCCAGCAGCTTAGTGGGCCTGGGACTAGCGTTCTCCTACGAGCAGTACTTC. Translated, it gives CASSLVGLGLAFSYEQYF.

The chain links TRBV27 to TRBJ1-2; 7 nucleotides match TRBD1. This CDR3 spans 13 amino acids. J lost 6 bases, V lost 8 bases, and 9 bases had no gene match. Germline-derived CDR1 and CDR2 are MNHEY and SMNVEV (reference sequence). In DNA, the CDR3 is TGTGCCAGCGGACCGACAGGGAGGAATGGCTACACCTTC. It translates to CASGPTGRNGYTF.

V is TRBV15 and J is TRBJ2-7; TRBD2 might be the D (6 bases). The CDR3 is 13 residues long. CDR1 LNHNV and CDR2 YYDKDF come from the germline V gene (reference sequence). V dropped 3 bases and J dropped 2 bases, with 8 bases sitting between them. Here the CDR3 DNA reads TGTGCCACCAGCAGTAGCGGTACCTACGAGCAGTACTTC. Its translation: CATSSSGTYEQYF.

This clonotype was observed a handful of times. This rearrangement joins TRBV5-1 to TRBJ2-5, with TRBD1 as a possible D gene (6 bases). Germline V gene data show CDR1 as SGHRS and CDR2 as YFSETQ. The CDR3 covers 13 residues. Trimming left V 5 bases short and J 2 bases short, with 10 bases between. CDR3 coding DNA: TGCGCCAGCAGAGGAGGACAGCAAGAGACCCAGTACTTC. This gives the protein CASRGGQQETQYF.

This chain joins TRBV2 and TRBJ2-2; perhaps TRBD1 as D (5 bases). This CDR3 comprises 15 residues. Trimming pared 4 bases from V and 6 bases from J, leaving 15 bases between. Germline V CDR1 and CDR2: SNHLY, FYNNEI. The CDR3 DNA reads TGTGCCAGCAGTGGGGGCAGCAGGGTCGCCGGGGAGCTGTTTTTT. This encodes CASSGGSRVAGELFF.

The chain couples TRBV6-5 to TRBJ1-2; 7 positions agree with TRBD1. The trim removed 9 bases at V and 2 bases at J, leaving 6 bases unmatched. CDR3 size: 13 residues. Germline V gene sequence: CDR1 MNHEY, CDR2 SVGAGI. In DNA, the CDR3 is TGTGCCAGTTGGGACAGCTTCAACTATGGCTACACCTTC. Translated: CASWDSFNYGYTF.